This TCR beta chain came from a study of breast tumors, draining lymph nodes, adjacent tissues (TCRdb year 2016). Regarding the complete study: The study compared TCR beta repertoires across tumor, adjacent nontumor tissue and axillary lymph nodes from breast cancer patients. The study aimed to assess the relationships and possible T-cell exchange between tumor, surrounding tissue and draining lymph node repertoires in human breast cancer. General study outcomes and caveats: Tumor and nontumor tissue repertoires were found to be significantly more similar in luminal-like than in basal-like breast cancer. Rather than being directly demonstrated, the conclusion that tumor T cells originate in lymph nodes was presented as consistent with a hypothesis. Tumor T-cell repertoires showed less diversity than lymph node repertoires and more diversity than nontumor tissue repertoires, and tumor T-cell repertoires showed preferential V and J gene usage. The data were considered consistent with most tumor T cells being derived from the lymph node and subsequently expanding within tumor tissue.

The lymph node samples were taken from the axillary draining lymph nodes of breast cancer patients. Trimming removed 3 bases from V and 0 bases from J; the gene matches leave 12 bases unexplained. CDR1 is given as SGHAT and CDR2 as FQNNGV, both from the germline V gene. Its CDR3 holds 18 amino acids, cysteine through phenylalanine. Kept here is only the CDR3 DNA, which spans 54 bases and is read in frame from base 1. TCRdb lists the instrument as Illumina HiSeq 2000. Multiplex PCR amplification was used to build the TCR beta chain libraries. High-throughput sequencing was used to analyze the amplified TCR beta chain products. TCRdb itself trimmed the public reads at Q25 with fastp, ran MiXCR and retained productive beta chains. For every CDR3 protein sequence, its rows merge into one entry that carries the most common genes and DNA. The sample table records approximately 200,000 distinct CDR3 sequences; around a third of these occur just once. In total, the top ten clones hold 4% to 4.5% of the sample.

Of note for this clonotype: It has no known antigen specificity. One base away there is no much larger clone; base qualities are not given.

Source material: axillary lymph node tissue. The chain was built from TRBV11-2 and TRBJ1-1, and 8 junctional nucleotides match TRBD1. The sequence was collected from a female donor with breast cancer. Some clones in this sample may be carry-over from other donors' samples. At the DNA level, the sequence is TGTGCCAGCAGCTTTTTTGGGACAGGACAATTTTTGAACACTGAAGCTTTCTTT. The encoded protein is CASSFFGTGQFLNTEAFF.